A single sample is the source of the 5 T cell receptor beta chains below, sequenced in a study of blood T cell repertoires in COVID-19. Profiled with immunoSEQ multiplex PCR; TCRdb holds only in-frame clones, not every one. The sample has more than 400,000 clones; around 85% are singletons. Sequencing input: peripheral blood. These receptor sequences come from a human donor in a cohort sampled during active COVID-19.

The chain recombines TRBV6-5 with TRBJ2-1; TRBD1 aligns across 8 bases. V lost 7 bases to trimming and J lost 4 bases; unmatched junction nucleotides: 9. Germline V gene lookup returns CDR1 MNHEY and CDR2 SVGAGI. The CDR3 spans 15 residues. The CDR3 sequence is CASTLDRGVYNEQFF. CDR3 nucleotides: TGTGCCAGCACCCTAGACAGGGGAGTATACAATGAGCAGTTCTTC.

The chain recombines TRBV6-4 with TRBJ2-7; TRBD1 matches 8 bases. V lost 9 bases to trimming and J lost 5 bases; unmatched junction nucleotides: 9. CDR1 is MRHNA, CDR2 SNTAGT, per germline. The length of the CDR3 is 13 residues. The CDR3: CASSTGTGNEQYF. The CDR3 DNA reads as TGTGCCAGTTCCACCGGGACAGGTAACGAGCAGTACTTC.

V and J are TRBV19 and TRBJ2-7; 12 bases agree with TRBD1. The V segment lost 5 bases and the J segment 3 bases; nucleotides outside the gene matches: 8. This CDR3 contains 16 residues. Germline CDR1 reads LNHDA; CDR2 reads SQIVND (reference sequence). CDR3 in amino acids: CASSPGTGGAFYEQYF. The CDR3 DNA follows: TGTGCCAGTAGTCCAGGGACAGGGGGCGCATTCTACGAGCAGTACTTC.

This chain connects TRBV7-2 to TRBJ1-6, with 7 bases fitting TRBD1. V shed 5 bases and J 6 bases; nucleotides not matched to a gene: 4. The CDR3 has 14 amino acids. CDR1 and CDR2 from the germline V gene are SGHTA and FQGNSA. Here the CDR3 DNA reads TGTGCCAGCAGCGAGGGGGCCTTTAATTCACCCCTCCACTTT. Amino acids: CASSEGAFNSPLHF.

The CDR3 here is CASSSQGALVSPLHF. The CDR3 nucleotides are TGTGCCAGCAGCTCACAGGGGGCGTTAGTGTCACCCCTCCACTTT. The chain carries TRBV7-9 and TRBJ1-6; 9 nucleotides match TRBD1. The V segment lost 4 bases and the J segment 10 bases; nucleotides outside the gene matches: 8. The germline CDR1 and CDR2 sequences are SEHNR and FQNEAQ (reference sequence). The CDR3 is 15 residues long.